The source of this T cell receptor beta chain is a study of PD-1 blockade in classical Hodgkin lymphoma (TCRdb year 2020). About the study as a whole: Nivolumab dosing was 3 mg/kg intravenously every 2 weeks, continuing until either disease progression or unacceptable toxicity. The study used TCR beta sequencing and CyTOF to define a peripheral blood immune signature of response to PD-1 blockade in classical Hodgkin lymphoma. Broad study findings and their caveats: By C4D1, a significant rise was seen in CD4+ TCR diversity but not in CD8+ TCR diversity (p=0.0027 vs p=0.16), and the rise was most apparent among complete responders (p=0.02). Baseline TCR diversity was reported as lower in newly diagnosed patients than in healthy donors, and lower still in relapsed/refractory patients. Lower diversity was seen in patients whose nivolumab began less than 1 year after ASCT, and these patients were left out of later analyses so that immune reconstitution would not confound the results. Trial patients with a complete response had baseline diversity similar to that of newly diagnosed patients, while partial responders and progressors had significantly lower diversity. Only a single clinical trial cohort was studied, and what caused the repertoire differences, possibly disease activity or prior therapy, remained undefined.

Genomic DNA was isolated using the Qiagen DNeasy kit from unsorted PBMCs as well as from negatively selected CD4+ and CD8+ fractions. Using primers that anneal to V and J segments, immunoSEQ multiplex PCR amplified the TCR beta CDR3 regions. A synthetic immune receptor repertoire was used to minimize amplification bias, and any remaining bias was removed computationally after sequencing. In the paper's pipeline: Repertoire diversity was quantified as the Shannon entropy index using custom Python scripts. Unsorted, CD4+ and CD8+ repertoires were examined separately, except in combined analyses, for which CD4+ and CD8+ sequences were merged in silico. A clone counted as expanded when the clone's frequency after treatment rose at least 2-fold relative to C1D1, and clones undetected at baseline were given a pseudocount of 0.5. Clones with 0 or 1 copy at C1D1 were classified as singleton clones, and clones with 2 or more copies were classified as non-singleton clones. By matching protein sequences in sorted samples from the same patient, clones expanded in unsorted samples were annotated as CD4+, CD8+ or unknown. Wilcoxon tests on paired samples were used to test diversity changes from C1D1 to C4D1. TCRdb provides this immuneACCESS table in a form limited to in-frame rearrangements. Some clones are lacking; in checked studies, under half of them reflect an unresolved V gene, and why the rest are absent is not known. V and J calls and clone size follow that table, whereas D and trimming were derived from the DNA. This sample has 6,700 or so clones in its table, and 73% of those were observed once. Of the sample, 10% to 15% falls within the top ten clones.

Taken with the paper, the label for time point translates to: cycle 4 day 1 (C4D1), after less than seven weeks of nivolumab. Every trial patient had relapsed after autologous stem cell transplantation, and cohorts A, B and C differed in prior brentuximab vedotin exposure. A Miltenyi CD8+ T cell isolation kit was used for magnetic negative selection to purify CD8+ T cells from thawed PBMCs. The trial cohort comprised approximately 55 patients with relapsed/refractory classical Hodgkin lymphoma whose best overall responses were complete response, partial response or progressive disease. Trial patients were treated with single-agent nivolumab in the multi-cohort phase II CheckMate 205 trial. An independent review committee assessed best overall response by applying the 2007 International Working Group response criteria. PBMCs from the trial were collected at three points: immediately before nivolumab initiation (C1D1), and during therapy at cycle 2 day 1 and cycle 4 day 1. Peripheral blood was collected in 8 mL Vacutainer Cell Preparation Tubes, from which PBMCs were isolated by centrifugation and then cryopreserved. Purified CD4+ and CD8+ fractions were prepared only for cases in which an additional PBMC sample was available. Magnetically labelled cells were removed on LS columns in a quadroMACS separator, and the flow-through was retained as the purified fraction.

CDR1 and CDR2, looked up from the germline V gene, are SGHTA and FQGTGA. V loses 2 bases of germline sequence and J loses 7 bases, and the interval between the two ends is 11 bases. From cysteine to phenylalanine, the CDR3 is 13 amino acids long. Here the CDR3 DNA is all that survives: 39 bases in frame from base 1. As to this clone: The antigen this receptor binds is unknown. The sample holds no much larger clone one base away, and base qualities are not on file.

The rearrangement combines TRBV7-3 with TRBJ1-2; D gene: possibly TRBD1, on 5 matching bases. The sequence was collected from a human donor with classical Hodgkin lymphoma. The sample consisted of CD8+ T cells from blood, taken before the fourth cycle of nivolumab. The DNA reads as follows: TGTGCCAGCAGCTTAGACAGTCGGGCTGGCTACACCTTC. The resulting protein is CASSLDSRAGYTF. When the CDR3 is completed using the reference TRBV7-3 and TRBJ1-2 genes on either side, the full variable domain is GAGVSQTPSNKVTEKGKYVELRCDPISGHTALYWYRQSLGQGPEFLIYFQGTGAADDSGLPNDRFFAVRPEGSVSTLKIQRTERGDSAVYLCASSLDSRAGYTFGSGTRLTVV.